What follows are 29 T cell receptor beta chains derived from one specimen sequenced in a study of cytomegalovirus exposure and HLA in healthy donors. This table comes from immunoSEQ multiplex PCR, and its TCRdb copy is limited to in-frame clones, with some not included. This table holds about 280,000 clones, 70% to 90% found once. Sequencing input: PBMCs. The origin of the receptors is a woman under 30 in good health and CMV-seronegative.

CDR3 in amino acids: CASSEVCNQPQHF. DNA of the CDR3: TGTGCCAGCAGCGAGGTATGCAATCAGCCCCAGCATTTT. V and J are TRBV6-4 and TRBJ1-5; D ambiguous. Germline V gene data show CDR1 as MRHNA and CDR2 as SNTAGT. The CDR3 extends over 13 amino acids. The V end lost 6 bases, the J end lost 2 bases, and 8 bases lay between the germline ends.

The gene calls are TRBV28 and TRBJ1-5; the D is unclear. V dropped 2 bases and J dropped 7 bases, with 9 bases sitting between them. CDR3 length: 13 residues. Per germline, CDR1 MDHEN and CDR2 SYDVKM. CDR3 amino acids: CASSLDASQPQHF. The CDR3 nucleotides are TGTGCCAGCAGTTTAGACGCTAGCCAGCCCCAGCATTTT.

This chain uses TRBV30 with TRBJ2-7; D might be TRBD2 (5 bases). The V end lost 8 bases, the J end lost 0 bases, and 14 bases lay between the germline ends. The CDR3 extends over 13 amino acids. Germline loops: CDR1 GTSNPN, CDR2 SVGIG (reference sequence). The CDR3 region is CAGVSGPSYEQYF. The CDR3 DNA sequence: TGTGCCGGGGTAAGCGGTCCCTCCTACGAGCAGTACTTC.

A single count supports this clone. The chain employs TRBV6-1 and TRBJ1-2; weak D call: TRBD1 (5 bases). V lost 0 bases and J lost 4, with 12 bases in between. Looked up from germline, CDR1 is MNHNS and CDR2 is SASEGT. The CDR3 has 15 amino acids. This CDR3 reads CASSEAGGGAYGYTF. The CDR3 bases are TGTGCCAGCAGTGAAGCCGGCGGGGGAGCCTATGGCTACACCTTC.

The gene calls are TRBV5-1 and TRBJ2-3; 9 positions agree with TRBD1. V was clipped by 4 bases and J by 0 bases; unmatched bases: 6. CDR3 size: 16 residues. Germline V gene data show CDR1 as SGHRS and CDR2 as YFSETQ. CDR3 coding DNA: TGCGCCAGCAGCCGGAGTGGACAGGGGAGCACAGATACGCAGTATTTT. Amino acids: CASSRSGQGSTDTQYF. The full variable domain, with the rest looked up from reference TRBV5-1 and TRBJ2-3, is KAGVTQTPRYLIKTRGQQVTLSCSPISGHRSVSWYQQTPGQGLQFLFEYFSETQRNKGNFPGRFSGRQFSNSRSEMNVSTLELGDSALYLCASSRSGQGSTDTQYFGPGTRLTVL.

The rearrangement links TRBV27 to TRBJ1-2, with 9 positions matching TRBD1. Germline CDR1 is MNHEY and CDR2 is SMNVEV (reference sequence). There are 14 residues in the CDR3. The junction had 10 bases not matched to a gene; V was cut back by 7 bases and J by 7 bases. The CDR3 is CASTPGTGNSGYTF. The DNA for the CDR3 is TGTGCCAGCACCCCAGGGACAGGGAATAGTGGCTACACCTTC.

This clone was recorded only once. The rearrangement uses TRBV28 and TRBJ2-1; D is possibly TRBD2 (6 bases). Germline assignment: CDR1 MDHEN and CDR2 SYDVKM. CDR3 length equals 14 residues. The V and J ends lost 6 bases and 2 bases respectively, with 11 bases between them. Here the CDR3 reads CASRLSGPYNEQFF. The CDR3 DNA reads TGTGCCAGCAGATTAAGCGGGCCCTACAATGAGCAGTTCTTC.

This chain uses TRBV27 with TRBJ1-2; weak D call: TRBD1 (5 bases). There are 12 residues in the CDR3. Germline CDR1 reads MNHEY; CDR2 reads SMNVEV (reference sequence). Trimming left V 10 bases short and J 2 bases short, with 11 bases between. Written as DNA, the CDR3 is TGTGCCACCAAACGGGGGAACTATGGCTACACCTTC. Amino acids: CATKRGNYGYTF.

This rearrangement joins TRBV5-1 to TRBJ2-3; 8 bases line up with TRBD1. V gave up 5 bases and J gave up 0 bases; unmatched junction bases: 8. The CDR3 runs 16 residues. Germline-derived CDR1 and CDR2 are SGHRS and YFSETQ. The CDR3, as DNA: TGCGCCAGCAGGCAATATTACAGGGGGAGCACAGATACGCAGTATTTT. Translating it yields CASRQYYRGSTDTQYF.

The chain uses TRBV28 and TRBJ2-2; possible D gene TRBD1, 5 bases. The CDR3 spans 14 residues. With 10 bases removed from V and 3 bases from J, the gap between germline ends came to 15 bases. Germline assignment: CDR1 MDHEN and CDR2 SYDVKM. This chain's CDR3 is CAIVKGVYTGELFF. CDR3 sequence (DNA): TGTGCCATCGTCAAAGGGGTGTACACCGGGGAGCTGTTTTTT.

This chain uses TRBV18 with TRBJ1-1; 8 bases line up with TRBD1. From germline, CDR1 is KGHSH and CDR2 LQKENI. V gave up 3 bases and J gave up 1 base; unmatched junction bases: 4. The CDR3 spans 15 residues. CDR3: CASSPLTGENTEAFF. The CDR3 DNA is TGTGCCAGCTCACCCTTGACAGGGGAGAACACTGAAGCTTTCTTT.

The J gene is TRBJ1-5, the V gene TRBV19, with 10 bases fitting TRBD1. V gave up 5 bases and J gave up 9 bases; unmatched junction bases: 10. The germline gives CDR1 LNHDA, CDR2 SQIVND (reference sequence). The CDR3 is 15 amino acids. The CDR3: CASSPGTGEIGPQHF. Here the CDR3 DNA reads TGTGCCAGTAGTCCCGGGACAGGGGAGATTGGGCCCCAGCATTTT. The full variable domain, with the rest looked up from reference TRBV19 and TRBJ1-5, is DGGITQSPKYLFRKEGQNVTLSCEQNLNHDAMYWYRQDPGQGLRLIYYSQIVNDFQKGDIAEGYSVSREKKESFPLTVTSAQKNPTAFYLCASSPGTGEIGPQHFGDGTRLSIL.

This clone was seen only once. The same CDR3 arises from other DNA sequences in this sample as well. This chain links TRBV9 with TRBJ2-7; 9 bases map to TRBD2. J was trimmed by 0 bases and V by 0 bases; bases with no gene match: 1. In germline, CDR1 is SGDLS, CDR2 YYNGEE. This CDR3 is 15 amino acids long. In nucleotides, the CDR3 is TGTGCCAGCAGCGTAGGTAGCGGGAGCTCCTACGAGCAGTACTTC. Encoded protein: CASSVGSGSSYEQYF. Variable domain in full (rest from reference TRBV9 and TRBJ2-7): DSGVTQTPKHLITATGQRVTLRCSPRSGDLSVYWYQQSLDQGLQFLIQYYNGEERAKGNILERFSAQQFPDLHSELNLSSLELGDSALYFCASSVGSGSSYEQYFGPGTRLTVT.

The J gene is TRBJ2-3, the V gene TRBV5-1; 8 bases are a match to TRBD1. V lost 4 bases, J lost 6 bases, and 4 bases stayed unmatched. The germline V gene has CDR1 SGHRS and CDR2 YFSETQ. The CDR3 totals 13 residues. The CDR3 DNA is TGCGCCAGCAGCCCAAGACAGGGGGATACGCAGTATTTT. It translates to CASSPRQGDTQYF.

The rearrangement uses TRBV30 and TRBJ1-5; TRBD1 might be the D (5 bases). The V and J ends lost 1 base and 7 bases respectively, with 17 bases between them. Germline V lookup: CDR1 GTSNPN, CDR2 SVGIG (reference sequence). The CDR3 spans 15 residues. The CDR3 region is CAWSAEVRGRQPQHF. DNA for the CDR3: TGTGCCTGGAGTGCCGAAGTTAGGGGAAGGCAGCCCCAGCATTTT.

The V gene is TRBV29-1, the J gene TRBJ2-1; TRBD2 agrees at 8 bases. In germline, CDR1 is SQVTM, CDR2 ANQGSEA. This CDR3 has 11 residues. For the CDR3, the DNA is TGCTCGGGACTAGAGATCGATGAGCAGTTCTTC. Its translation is CSGLEIDEQFF.

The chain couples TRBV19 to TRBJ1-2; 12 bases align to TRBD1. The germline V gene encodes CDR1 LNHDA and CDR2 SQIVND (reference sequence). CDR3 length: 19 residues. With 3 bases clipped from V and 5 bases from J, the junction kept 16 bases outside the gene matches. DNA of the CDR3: TGTGCCAGTAGTATGCCGCGGGACAGGGGGCACCGAAGGAGGTATGGCTACACCTTC. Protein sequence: CASSMPRDRGHRRRYGYTF.

In DNA form, the CDR3 reads TGTGCCAGCACTGGACTGACGTCCAATCAGCCCCAGCATTTT. The encoded protein is CASTGLTSNQPQHF. The V gene is TRBV2, the J gene TRBJ1-5; D unclear. The V and J ends lost 7 bases and 3 bases respectively, with 13 bases between them. This CDR3 has 14 residues. From germline, CDR1 is SNHLY and CDR2 FYNNEI.

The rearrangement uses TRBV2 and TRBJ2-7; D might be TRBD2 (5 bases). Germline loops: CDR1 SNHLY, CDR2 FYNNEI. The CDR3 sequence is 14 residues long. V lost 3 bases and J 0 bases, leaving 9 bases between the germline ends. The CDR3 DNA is TGTGCCAGCAGTGAGGTCGGAGGCTCCTACGAGCAGTACTTC. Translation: CASSEVGGSYEQYF.

The DNA of the CDR3 is TGTGCCACCAGCAGAGTCAACCAAGTGGGGACTAGTCAATACGAGCAGTACTTC. This encodes CATSRVNQVGTSQYEQYF. This chain joins TRBV15 and TRBJ2-7; the match to TRBD2 covers 8 bases. Germline lookup yields CDR1 LNHNV and CDR2 YYDKDF (reference sequence). CDR3 length: 18 residues. The ends lost 1 base at V and 4 bases at J; junction bases unmatched: 15.

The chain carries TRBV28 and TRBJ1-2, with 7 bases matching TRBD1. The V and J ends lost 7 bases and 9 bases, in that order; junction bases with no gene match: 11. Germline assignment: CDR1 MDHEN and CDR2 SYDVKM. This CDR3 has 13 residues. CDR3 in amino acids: CASTNPDRASYTF. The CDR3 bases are TGTGCCAGCACAAATCCAGACAGGGCCAGCTACACCTTC.

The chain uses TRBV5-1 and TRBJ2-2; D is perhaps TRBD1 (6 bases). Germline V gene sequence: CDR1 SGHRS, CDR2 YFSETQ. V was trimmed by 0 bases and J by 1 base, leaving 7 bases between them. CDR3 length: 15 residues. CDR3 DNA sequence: TGCGCCAGCAGCTTGGTCAGGGGGAACACCGGGGAGCTGTTTTTT. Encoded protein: CASSLVRGNTGELFF.

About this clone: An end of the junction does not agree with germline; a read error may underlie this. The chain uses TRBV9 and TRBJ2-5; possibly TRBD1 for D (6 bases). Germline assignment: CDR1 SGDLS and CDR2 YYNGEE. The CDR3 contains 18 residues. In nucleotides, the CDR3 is TGTGCCAGCAGCGTAGGGTCAGGGGAAGTCCCCATCCAAGGGACCCAGTACTTC. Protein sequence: CASSVGSGEVPIQGTQYF.

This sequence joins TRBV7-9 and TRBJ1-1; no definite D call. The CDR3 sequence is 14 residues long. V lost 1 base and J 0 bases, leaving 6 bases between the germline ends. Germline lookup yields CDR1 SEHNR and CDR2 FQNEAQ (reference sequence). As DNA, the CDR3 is TGTGCCAGCAGCTTAGGGCAGATGAACACTGAAGCTTTCTTT. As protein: CASSLGQMNTEAFF.

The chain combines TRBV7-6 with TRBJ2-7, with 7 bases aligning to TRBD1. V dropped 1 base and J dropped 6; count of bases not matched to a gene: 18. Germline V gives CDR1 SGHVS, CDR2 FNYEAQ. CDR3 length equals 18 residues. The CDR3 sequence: CASSLVAGGNPLGGEQYF. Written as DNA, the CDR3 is TGTGCCAGCAGCTTAGTGGCAGGGGGTAATCCCCTCGGTGGCGAGCAGTACTTC.

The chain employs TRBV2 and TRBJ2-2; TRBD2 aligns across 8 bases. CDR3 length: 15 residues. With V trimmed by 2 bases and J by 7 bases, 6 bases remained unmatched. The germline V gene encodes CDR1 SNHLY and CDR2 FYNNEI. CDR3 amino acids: CASSERSGSDGELFF. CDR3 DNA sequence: TGTGCCAGCAGTGAAAGGAGCGGGAGTGACGGGGAGCTGTTTTTT.

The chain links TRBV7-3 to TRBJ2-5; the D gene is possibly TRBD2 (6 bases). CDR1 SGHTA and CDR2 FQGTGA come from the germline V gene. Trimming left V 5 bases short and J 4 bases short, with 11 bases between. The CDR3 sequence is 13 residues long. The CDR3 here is CASSRWGGETQYF. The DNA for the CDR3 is TGTGCCAGCAGCCGATGGGGAGGAGAGACCCAGTACTTC.

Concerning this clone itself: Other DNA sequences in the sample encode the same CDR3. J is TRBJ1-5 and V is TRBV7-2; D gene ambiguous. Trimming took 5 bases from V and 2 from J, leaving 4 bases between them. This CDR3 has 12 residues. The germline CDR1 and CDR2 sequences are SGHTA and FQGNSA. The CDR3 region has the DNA TGTGCCAGCAGCCCCGGCAATCAGCCCCAGCATTTT. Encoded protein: CASSPGNQPQHF.

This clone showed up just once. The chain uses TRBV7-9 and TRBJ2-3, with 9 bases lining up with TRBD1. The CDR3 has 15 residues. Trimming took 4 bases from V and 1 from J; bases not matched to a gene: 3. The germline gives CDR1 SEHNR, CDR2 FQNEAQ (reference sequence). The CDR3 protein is CASSSRDRGTDTQYF. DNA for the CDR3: TGTGCCAGCAGCTCCAGGGACAGGGGCACAGATACGCAGTATTTT.